The TCR beta chain described here comes from a study of vaccination and CD4 T cells after COVID-19. The germline V gene encodes CDR1 MNHEY and CDR2 SVGEGT. This CDR3 is 14 amino acids long. The J segment lost 5 bases and the V segment lost 7 bases, leaving 10 bases of the junction unmatched. Oncomine TCR Beta short-read sequencing was applied to DNA from cultured CD4+ T cells. TCRdb used MiXCR to reprocess the PCR reads, holding one entry per CDR3 protein. The sample gives nearly 25,000 distinct CDR3 sequences, about three fifths of which show up once; 7% to 9.5% is in the top ten. With regard to this clonotype: What it recognizes is unknown.

As for treatment: roughly 10-day PBMC culture with coronavirus spike peptide pools or control peptides (ViraFEST assay). The receptor comes from a human donor who had recovered from COVID-19. The V gene is TRBV6-2 or TRBV6-3, the J gene TRBJ1-1; 7 nucleotides agree with TRBD1. Material: CD4+ T cells from blood, cultured in vitro. The CDR3 coding sequence is TGTGCCAGCACCCCGACAGGGCGGCAAACTGAAGCTTTCTTT. It encodes CASTPTGRQTEAFF.